Listed here are 10 T cell receptor beta chains from one sample, sequenced in a study of blood T cell repertoires in COVID-19. Sequencing was performed with immunoSEQ multiplex PCR; in TCRdb, only in-frame clones are kept and a portion is missing. The data hold under 60,000 clones, with 90% observed a single time. Sequencing was performed on peripheral blood. The receptors were sampled from a man in his forties or fifties with acute or convalescent COVID-19.

The V gene is TRBV28, the J gene TRBJ1-2; the D gene is possibly TRBD1 (6 bases). Trimming removed 4 bases at V and 7 bases at J, with 16 bases between. CDR3 length: 14 residues. The germline CDR1 and CDR2 sequences are MDHEN and SYDVKM. The CDR3 here is CASSSPQGQGGYTF. The CDR3 bases are TGTGCCAGCAGTTCCCCCCAGGGGCAGGGTGGCTACACCTTC.

The rearrangement uses TRBV11-2 and TRBJ2-5; D is perhaps TRBD1 (5 bases). The germline CDR1 and CDR2 sequences are SGHAT and FQNNGV. V was trimmed by 2 bases and J by 4 bases, leaving 11 bases between them. The CDR3 sequence is 14 residues long. In DNA form, the CDR3 reads TGTGCCAGCAGCTTATCCAGGGCAGCAGAGACCCAGTACTTC. Translated: CASSLSRAAETQYF.

The chain is built from TRBV6-5 and TRBJ1-2; the D is unclear. The CDR3 consists of 12 residues. Trimming took 7 bases from V and 5 from J, leaving 11 bases between them. The germline CDR1 and CDR2 sequences are MNHEY and SVGAGI. CDR3 DNA sequence: TGTGCCAGCACCAACTCGGGGTATGGCTACACCTTC. This encodes CASTNSGYGYTF.

This clone appeared a single time. The J gene is TRBJ1-1, the V gene TRBV29-1, with 8 bases matching TRBD1. After removal of 5 bases from V and 4 bases from J, the junction contained 6 bases not matched to a gene. The CDR3 runs to 13 residues. Germline CDR1 and CDR2: SQVTM and ANQGSEA. The CDR3 spells CSVSPGGRTEAFF. CDR3 coding DNA: TGCAGCGTTAGCCCAGGGGGCCGCACTGAAGCTTTCTTT.

This chain connects TRBV27 to TRBJ2-7; 7 nucleotides line up with TRBD1. The CDR3 totals 13 residues. Germline V gene lookup returns CDR1 MNHEY and CDR2 SMNVEV (reference sequence). Trimming took 5 bases from V and 0 from J; bases not matched to a gene: 1. The DNA of the CDR3 is TGTGCCAGCAGTGGGGACAGCTCCTACGAGCAGTACTTC. Residues: CASSGDSSYEQYF.

The genes are TRBV5-4 and TRBJ2-1, with D perhaps TRBD1 (7 bases). The CDR3 is made up of 14 amino acids. V gave up 6 bases and J gave up 4 bases, with 14 bases separating them. Germline V gene sequence: CDR1 SGHNT, CDR2 YYREEE (reference sequence). The CDR3 DNA is TGTGCCAGCACAGGGGGGCTAAAGTACAATGAGCAGTTCTTC. Translated: CASTGGLKYNEQFF.

For this clone: Other DNA sequences from this sample encode an identical CDR3 as well. This chain joins TRBV12-3 or TRBV12-4 and TRBJ2-7, with D tentatively TRBD1 (6 bases). The CDR3 has 12 residues. V lost 5 bases and J lost 3, with 8 bases in between. The CDR3 here is CASSPDSYEQYF. The CDR3 region has the DNA TGTGCCAGCAGTCCGGACAGCTACGAGCAGTACTTC.

This chain links TRBV27 with TRBJ2-1, with 8 bases matching TRBD1. Looked up from germline, CDR1 is MNHEY and CDR2 is SMNVEV (reference sequence). The ends lost 3 bases at V and 7 bases at J; junction bases unmatched: 11. The CDR3 length is 16 residues. The CDR3 sequence is CASSFPSGTGLNEQFF. The CDR3 DNA reads TGTGCCAGCAGTTTCCCCTCCGGGACAGGATTAAATGAGCAGTTCTTC.

The chain joins TRBV5-6 to TRBJ1-2; 7 bases are a match to TRBD1. The trim removed 7 bases at V and 6 bases at J, leaving 9 bases unmatched. Looked up from germline, CDR1 is SGHDT and CDR2 is YYEEEE. This CDR3 comprises 13 residues. Written as DNA, the CDR3 is TGTGCCAGCGGGGTGACAGGGTCTAATGGCTACACCTTC. Amino acids: CASGVTGSNGYTF.

This chain connects TRBV5-1 to TRBJ2-1; D remains ambiguous. CDR1 is SGHRS, CDR2 YFSETQ, per germline. The CDR3 length is 15 residues. With 5 bases removed from V and 1 base from J, the gap between germline ends came to 13 bases. CDR3 amino acids: CASRMGVSSYNEQFF. In DNA, the CDR3 is TGCGCCAGCAGGATGGGCGTCAGTTCCTACAATGAGCAGTTCTTC.